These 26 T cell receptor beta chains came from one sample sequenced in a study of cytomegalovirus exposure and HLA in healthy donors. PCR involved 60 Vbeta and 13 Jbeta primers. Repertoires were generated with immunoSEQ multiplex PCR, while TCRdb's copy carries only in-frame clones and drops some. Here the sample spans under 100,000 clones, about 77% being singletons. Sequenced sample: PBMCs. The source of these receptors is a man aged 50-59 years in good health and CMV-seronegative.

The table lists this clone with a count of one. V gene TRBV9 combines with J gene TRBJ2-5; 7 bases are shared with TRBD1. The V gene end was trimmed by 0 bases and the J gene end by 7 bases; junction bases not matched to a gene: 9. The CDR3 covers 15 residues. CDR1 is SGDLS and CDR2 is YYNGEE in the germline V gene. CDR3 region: CASSVGSGGIGTQYF. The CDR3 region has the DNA TGTGCCAGCAGCGTAGGGTCAGGGGGTATCGGGACCCAGTACTTC.

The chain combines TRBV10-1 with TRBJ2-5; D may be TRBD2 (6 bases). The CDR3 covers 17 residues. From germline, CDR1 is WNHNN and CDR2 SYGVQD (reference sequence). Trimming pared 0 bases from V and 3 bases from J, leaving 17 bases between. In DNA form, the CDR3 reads TGCGCCAGCAGTGAGTCGGGAACTTCTGGAGGGGAAGAGACCCAGTACTTC. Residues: CASSESGTSGGEETQYF.

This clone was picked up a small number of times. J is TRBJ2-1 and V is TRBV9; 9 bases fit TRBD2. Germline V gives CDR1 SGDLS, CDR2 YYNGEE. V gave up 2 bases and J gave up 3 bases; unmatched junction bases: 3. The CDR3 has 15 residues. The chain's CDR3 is CASSVASGDYNEQFF. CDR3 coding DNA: TGTGCCAGCAGCGTCGCTAGCGGGGACTACAATGAGCAGTTCTTC.

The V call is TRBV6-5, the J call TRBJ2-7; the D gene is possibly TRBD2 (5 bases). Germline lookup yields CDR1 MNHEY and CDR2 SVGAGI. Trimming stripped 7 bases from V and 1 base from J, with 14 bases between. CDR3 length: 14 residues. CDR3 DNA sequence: TGTGCCAGCAAACGGGGTGGAGGATCCTACGAGCAGTACTTC. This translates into CASKRGGGSYEQYF.

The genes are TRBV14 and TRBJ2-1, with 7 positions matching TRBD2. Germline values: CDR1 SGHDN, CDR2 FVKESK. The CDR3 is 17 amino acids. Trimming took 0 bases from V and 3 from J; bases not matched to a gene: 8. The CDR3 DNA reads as TGTGCCAGCAGCCAAGATCGGGGCCTAGCGGTCTACAATGAGCAGTTCTTC. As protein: CASSQDRGLAVYNEQFF.

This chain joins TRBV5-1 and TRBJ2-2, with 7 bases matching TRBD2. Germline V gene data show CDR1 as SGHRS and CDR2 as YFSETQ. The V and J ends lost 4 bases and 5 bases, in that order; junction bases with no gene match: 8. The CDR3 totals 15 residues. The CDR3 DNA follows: TGCGCCAGCAGCCGAACTAGCGCGGAAACCGGGGAGCTGTTTTTT. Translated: CASSRTSAETGELFF.

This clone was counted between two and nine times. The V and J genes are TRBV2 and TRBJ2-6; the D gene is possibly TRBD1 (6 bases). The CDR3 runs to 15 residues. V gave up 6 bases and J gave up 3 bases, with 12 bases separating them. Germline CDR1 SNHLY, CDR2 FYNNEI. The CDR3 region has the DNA TGTGCCAGCAGGCCCAGGGGAAGTGGGGCCAACGTCCTGACTTTC. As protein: CASRPRGSGANVLTF.

Here the CDR3 reads CASSEGPRIVQYF. The CDR3, as DNA: TGTGCCAGCAGCGAGGGCCCTCGGATCGTGCAGTACTTC. The chain is built from TRBV6-5 and TRBJ2-7, with D perhaps TRBD2 (5 bases). Germline CDR1 and CDR2: MNHEY and SVGAGI. The V gene lost 6 bases and the J gene lost 9 bases, with 18 bases spanning the gap. CDR3 length: 13 residues.

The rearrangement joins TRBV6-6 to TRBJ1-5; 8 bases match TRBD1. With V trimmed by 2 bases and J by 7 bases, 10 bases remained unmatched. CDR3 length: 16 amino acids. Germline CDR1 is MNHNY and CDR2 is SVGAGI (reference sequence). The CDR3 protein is CASSYIQGALGQPQHF. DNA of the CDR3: TGTGCCAGCAGTTACATCCAGGGGGCTCTAGGACAGCCCCAGCATTTT.

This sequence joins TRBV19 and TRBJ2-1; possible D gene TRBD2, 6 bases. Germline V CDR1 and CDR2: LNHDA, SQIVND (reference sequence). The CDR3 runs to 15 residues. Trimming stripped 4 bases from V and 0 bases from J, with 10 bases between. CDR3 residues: CASSRGESSYNEQFF. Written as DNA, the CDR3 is TGTGCCAGTAGTAGGGGGGAGAGCTCCTACAATGAGCAGTTCTTC.

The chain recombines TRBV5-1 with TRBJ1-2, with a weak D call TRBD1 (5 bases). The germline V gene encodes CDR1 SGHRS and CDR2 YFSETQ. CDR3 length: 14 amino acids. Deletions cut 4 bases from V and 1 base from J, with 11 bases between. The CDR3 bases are TGCGCCAGCAGCCCTGGGGGGGTTAACTATGGCTACACCTTC. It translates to CASSPGGVNYGYTF.

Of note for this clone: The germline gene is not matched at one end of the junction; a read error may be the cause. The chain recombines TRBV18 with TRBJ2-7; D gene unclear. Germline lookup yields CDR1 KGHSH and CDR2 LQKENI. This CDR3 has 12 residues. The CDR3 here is CASSTPVDEQYF. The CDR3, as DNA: TGTGCCAGCTCAACACCTGTAGACGAGCAGTACTTC.

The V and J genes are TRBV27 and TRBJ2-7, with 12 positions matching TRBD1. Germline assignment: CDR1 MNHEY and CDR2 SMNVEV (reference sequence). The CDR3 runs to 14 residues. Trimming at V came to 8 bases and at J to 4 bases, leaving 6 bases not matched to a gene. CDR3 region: CASGPGQGAYEQYF. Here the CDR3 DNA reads TGTGCCAGCGGACCGGGACAGGGGGCTTACGAGCAGTACTTC.

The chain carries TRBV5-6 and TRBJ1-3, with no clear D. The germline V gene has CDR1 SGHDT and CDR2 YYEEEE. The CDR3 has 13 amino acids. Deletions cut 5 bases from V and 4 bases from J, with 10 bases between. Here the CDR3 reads CASSYGRGNTIYF. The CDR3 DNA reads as TGTGCCAGCAGTTATGGGCGAGGAAACACCATATATTTT.

The CDR3 region has the DNA TGTGCCACCAGCAGCTACAGGGCTAATCAGGCTTTCTTT. The encoded protein is CATSSYRANQAFF. The J gene is TRBJ1-1, the V gene TRBV15; tentatively, D is TRBD1 (6 bases). Germline lookup yields CDR1 LNHNV and CDR2 YYDKDF (reference sequence). V shed 3 bases and J shed 11 bases, with 16 bases lying between them. This CDR3 is 13 amino acids long.

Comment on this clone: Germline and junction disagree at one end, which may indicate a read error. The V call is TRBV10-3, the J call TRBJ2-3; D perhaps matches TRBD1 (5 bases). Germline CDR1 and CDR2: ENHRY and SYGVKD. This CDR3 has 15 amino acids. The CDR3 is CATSESGAFTDTQYF. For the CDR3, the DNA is TGTGCCACCAGTGAATCTGGGGCCTTCACAGATACGCAGTATTTT.

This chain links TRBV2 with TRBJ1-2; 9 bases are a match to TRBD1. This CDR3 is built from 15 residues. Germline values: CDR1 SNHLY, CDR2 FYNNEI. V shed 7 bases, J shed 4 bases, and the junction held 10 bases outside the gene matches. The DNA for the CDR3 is TGTGCCAGCACTCACTGGGACAGGGAGGCCTATGGCTACACCTTC. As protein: CASTHWDREAYGYTF.

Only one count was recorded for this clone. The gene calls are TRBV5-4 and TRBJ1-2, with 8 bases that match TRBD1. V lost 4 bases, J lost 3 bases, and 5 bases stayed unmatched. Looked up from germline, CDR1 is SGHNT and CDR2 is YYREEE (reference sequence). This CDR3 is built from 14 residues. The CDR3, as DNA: TGTGCCAGCAGCCAAATGGGACAGGACTATGGCTACACCTTC. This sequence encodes CASSQMGQDYGYTF.

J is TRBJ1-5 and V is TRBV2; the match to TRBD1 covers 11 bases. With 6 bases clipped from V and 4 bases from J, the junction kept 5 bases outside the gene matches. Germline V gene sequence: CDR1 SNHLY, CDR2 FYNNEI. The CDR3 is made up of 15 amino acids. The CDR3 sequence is CASSADRGPNQPQHF. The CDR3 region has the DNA TGTGCCAGCAGCGCGGACAGGGGGCCAAATCAGCCCCAGCATTTT.

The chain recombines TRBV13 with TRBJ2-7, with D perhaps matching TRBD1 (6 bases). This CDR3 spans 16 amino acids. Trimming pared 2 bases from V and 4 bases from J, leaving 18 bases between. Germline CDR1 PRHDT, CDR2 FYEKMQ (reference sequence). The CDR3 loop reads CASSLRVIGGAYEQYF. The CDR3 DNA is TGTGCCAGCAGCTTAAGGGTTATAGGGGGTGCGTACGAGCAGTACTTC. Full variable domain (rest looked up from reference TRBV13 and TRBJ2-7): AAGVIQSPRHLIKEKRETATLKCYPIPRHDTVYWYQQGPGQDPQFLISFYEKMQSDKGSIPDRFSAQQFSDYHSELNMSSLELGDSALYFCASSLRVIGGAYEQYFGPGTRLTVT.

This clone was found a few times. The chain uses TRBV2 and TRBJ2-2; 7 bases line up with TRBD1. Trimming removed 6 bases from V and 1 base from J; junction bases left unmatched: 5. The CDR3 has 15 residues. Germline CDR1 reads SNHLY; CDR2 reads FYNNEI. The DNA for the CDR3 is TGTGCCAGCAGAAGGACAGGCCGGAACACCGGGGAGCTGTTTTTT. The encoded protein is CASRRTGRNTGELFF. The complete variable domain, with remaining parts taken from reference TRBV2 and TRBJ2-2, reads EPEVTQTPSHQVTQMGQEVILRCVPISNHLYFYWYRQILGQKVEFLVSFYNNEISEKSEIFDDQFSVERPDGSNFTLKIRSTKLEDSAMYFCASRRTGRNTGELFFGEGSRLTVL.

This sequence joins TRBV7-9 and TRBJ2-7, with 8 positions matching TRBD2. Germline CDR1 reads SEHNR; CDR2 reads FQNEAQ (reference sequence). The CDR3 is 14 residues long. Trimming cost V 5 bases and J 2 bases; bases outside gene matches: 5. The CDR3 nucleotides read TGTGCCAGCAGCGCGGCGGGGGGCCCCTACGAGCAGTACTTC. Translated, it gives CASSAAGGPYEQYF.

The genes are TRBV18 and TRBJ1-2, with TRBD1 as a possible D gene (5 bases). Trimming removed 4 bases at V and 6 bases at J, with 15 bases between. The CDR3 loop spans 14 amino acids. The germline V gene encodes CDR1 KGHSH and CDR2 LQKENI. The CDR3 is CASSRSTVADGYTF. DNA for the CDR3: TGTGCCAGCTCACGGTCGACAGTAGCCGATGGCTACACCTTC.

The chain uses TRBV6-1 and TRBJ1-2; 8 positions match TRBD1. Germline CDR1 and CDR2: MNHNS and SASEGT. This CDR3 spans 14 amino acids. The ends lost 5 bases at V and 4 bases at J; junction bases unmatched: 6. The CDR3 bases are TGTGCCAGCAGTAATGACAGGGGAACCTATGGCTACACCTTC. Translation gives CASSNDRGTYGYTF.

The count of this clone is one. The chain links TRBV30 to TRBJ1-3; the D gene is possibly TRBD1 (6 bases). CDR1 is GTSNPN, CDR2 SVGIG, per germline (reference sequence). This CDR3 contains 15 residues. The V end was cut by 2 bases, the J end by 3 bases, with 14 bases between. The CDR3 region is CAWSPGQSLGNTIYF. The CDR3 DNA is TGTGCCTGGAGTCCAGGACAGAGCCTTGGAAACACCATATATTTT.

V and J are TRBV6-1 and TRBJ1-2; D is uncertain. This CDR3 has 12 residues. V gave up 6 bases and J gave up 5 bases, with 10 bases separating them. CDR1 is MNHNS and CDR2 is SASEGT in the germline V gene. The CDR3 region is CASREDPYGYTF. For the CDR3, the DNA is TGTGCCAGCAGGGAGGACCCGTATGGCTACACCTTC.